The present TCR beta chain was sequenced within a study of a mutant IDH1 vaccine in newly diagnosed glioma (dated by TCRdb to about 2021). About the study as a whole: Patients were given eight vaccinations, in weeks 1, 3, 5, 7, 11, 15, 19 and 23, which matched visits V03 through V10. Vaccination was initiated 4-6 weeks after radiotherapy alone, or concurrently with temozolomide cycles in the chemotherapy-containing groups. The approximately 32 treated patients were approximately 62% male and around 40% female, with a mean age of roughly 40 years. Prior to enrollment, patients had been given standard therapy consisting of radiotherapy alone, temozolomide alone, or radiochemotherapy with temozolomide, with the combination given to most patients. Peripheral blood was collected at six visits: V03 (baseline), V05, V07, V10, V12 and V13. Longitudinal TCRB deep sequencing was done for some 26 treated patients, wherever samples were available for exploratory analyses.

Notes on this clone: The antigen it binds to is not known. Base quality data are lacking; no much larger clone is found one base away.

Its CDR3 holds 15 amino acids, cysteine through phenylalanine. The read is trimmed to its CDR3 DNA, 45 bases read in frame from base 1. Looking up the germline V gene yields CDR1 WSHSY and CDR2 SAAADI. The junction shows trimming of 6 bases on V and 5 bases on J, plus 19 bases between the germline ends. This sample's time point label indicates: week 11, during vaccination. Each vaccine dose, consisting of 300 ug of a 20-mer mutant IDH1 peptide in Montanide, was administered subcutaneously with topical imiquimod. Donors had newly diagnosed WHO grade 3 or 4 IDH1-mutant astrocytomas with loss of nuclear ATRX. The samples were drawn from NOA16, a multicentre, single-arm, open-label phase I trial in Germany that tested a mutant IDH1 peptide vaccine in humans for the first time. The DNeasy Blood and Tissue Kit was used to extract genomic DNA from EDTA blood for TCRB sequencing. Library prep was done by the immunoSEQ multiplex PCR assay. Following the manufacturer's protocol, the hsTCRB Kit was used to amplify rearranged TCR beta chain sequences. TCRB libraries were sequenced on an Illumina MiSeq. As for the authors' bioinformatics: The proprietary platform of the kit vendor was used for demultiplexing, trimming and gene mapping. TCRdb stores this immuneACCESS table with in-frame sequences only. Part of the clones is absent; in the studies checked, under half of the shortfall reflects unresolved V genes, and no reason is known for the rest. D and trimming were read from the DNA, whereas the V and J calls and clone size are those reported in that table. This sample comprises tens of thousands of clones, roughly 91% of them detected only once. Of the sample, around 2.5% falls within the top ten clones.

Findings and caveats that apply to the study as a whole: Vaccine-induced immune responses across multiple MHC alleles were detected in about 92% of patients. The authors stated that sample limitations prevented analyses of patient blood samples from being reproduced. Selection of PBMC samples for TCRB deep sequencing was based on availability. Pseudoprogression seemed to be unrelated to changes in the top peripheral T cell clonotypes found by TCRB sequencing.

The starting material was PBMCs, obtained from a glioma patient whose treatment included an IDH1 peptide vaccine. The source of this sequence is a man aged 45-60 years with glioma. In this chain, TRBV10-2 is recombined with TRBJ2-5, with a weak D call of TRBD2 (6 bases match). The DNA sequence is TGCGCCAGCAGCCAGCCCCGGGACTCTGTGGAGACCCAGTACTTC. The resulting protein is CASSQPRDSVETQYF.